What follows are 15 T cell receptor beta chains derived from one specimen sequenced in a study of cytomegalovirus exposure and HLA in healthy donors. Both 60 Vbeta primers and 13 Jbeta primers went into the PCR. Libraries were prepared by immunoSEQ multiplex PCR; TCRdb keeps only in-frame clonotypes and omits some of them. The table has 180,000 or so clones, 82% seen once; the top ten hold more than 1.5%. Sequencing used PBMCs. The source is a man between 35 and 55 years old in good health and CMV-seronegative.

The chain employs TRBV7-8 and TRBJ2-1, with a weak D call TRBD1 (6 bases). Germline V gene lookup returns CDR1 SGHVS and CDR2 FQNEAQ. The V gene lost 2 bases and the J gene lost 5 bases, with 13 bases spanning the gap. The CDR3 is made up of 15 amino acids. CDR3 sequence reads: CASSLRSRTDNEQFF. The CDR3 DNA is TGTGCCAGCAGCTTAAGGAGCCGGACAGACAATGAGCAGTTCTTC. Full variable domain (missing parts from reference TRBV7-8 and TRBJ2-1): GAGVSQSPRYKVAKRGQDVALRCDPISGHVSLFWYQQALGQGPEFLTYFQNEAQLDKSGLPSDRFFAERPEGSVSTLKIQRTQQEDSAVYLCASSLRSRTDNEQFFGPGTRLTVL.

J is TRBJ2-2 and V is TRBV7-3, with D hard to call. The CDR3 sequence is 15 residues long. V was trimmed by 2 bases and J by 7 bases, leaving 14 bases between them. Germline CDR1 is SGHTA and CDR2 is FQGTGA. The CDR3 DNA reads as TGTGCCAGCAGCTTAGGGCTAATAGGAAGCGGGGAGCTGTTTTTT. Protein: CASSLGLIGSGELFF.

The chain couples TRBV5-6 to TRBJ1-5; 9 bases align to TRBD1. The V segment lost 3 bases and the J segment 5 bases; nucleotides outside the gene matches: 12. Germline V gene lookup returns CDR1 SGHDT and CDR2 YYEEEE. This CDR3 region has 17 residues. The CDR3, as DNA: TGTGCCAGCAGCTCCCGTAGGGACAGGGCGCGGGATCAGCCCCAGCATTTT. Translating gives CASSSRRDRARDQPQHF.

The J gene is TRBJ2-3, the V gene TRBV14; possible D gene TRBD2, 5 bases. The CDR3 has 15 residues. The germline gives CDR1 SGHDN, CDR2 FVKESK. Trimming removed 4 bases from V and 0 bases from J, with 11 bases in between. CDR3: CASSLERTSTDTQYF. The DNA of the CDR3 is TGTGCCAGCAGCCTTGAGAGGACTAGCACAGATACGCAGTATTTT.

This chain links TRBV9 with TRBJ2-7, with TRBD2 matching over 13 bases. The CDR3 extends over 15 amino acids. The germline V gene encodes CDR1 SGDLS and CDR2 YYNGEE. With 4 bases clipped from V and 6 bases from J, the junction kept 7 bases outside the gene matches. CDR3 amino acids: CASSTGLAGVLEQYF. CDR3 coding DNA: TGTGCCAGCAGCACAGGACTAGCGGGAGTTCTCGAGCAGTACTTC. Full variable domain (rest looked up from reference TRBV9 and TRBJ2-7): DSGVTQTPKHLITATGQRVTLRCSPRSGDLSVYWYQQSLDQGLQFLIQYYNGEERAKGNILERFSAQQFPDLHSELNLSSLELGDSALYFCASSTGLAGVLEQYFGPGTRLTVT.

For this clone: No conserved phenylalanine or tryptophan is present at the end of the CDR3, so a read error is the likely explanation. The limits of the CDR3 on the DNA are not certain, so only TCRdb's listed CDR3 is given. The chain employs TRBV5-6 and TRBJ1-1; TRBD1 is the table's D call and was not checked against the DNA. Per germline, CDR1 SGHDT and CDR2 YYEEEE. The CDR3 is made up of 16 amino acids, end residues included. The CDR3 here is CASSTNQRDRVSGVYT.

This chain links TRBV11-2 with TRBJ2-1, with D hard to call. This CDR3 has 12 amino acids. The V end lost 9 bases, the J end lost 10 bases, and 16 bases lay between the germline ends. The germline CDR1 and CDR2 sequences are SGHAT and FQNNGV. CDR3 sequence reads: CASSHERTEQFF. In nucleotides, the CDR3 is TGTGCCAGTTCCCATGAGCGAACCGAGCAGTTCTTC.

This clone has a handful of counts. The CDR3 sequence: CASSEAQTTGTSGYTF. CDR3 nucleotide sequence: TGTGCCAGCAGTGAAGCGCAAACGACAGGGACTTCTGGCTACACCTTC. This chain connects TRBV6-1 to TRBJ1-2; 7 bases are shared with TRBD1. Trimming at V came to 0 bases and at J to 7 bases, leaving 11 bases not matched to a gene. There are 16 residues in the CDR3. The germline gives CDR1 MNHNS, CDR2 SASEGT.

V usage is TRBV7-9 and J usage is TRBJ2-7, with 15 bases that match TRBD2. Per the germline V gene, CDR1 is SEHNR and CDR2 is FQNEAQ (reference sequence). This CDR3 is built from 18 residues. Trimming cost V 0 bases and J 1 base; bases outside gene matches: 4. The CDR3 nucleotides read TGTGCCAGCAGCTTAGCGGGGACTAGCGGGGGGTTATCCTACGAGCAGTACTTC. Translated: CASSLAGTSGGLSYEQYF.

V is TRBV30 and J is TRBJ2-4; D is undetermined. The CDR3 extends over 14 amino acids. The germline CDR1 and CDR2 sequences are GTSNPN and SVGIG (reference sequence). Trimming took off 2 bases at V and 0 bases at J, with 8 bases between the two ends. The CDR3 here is CAWSPQLAKNIQYF. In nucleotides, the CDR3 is TGTGCCTGGAGTCCCCAACTAGCCAAAAACATTCAGTACTTC.

CDR3 sequence (DNA): TGTGCCAGCAGTTCCTCCGGGGGGGCCAAAAACATTCAGTACTTC. Its protein product is CASSSSGGAKNIQYF. The V and J genes are TRBV28 and TRBJ2-4, with 7 bases identical to TRBD2. The germline V gene encodes CDR1 MDHEN and CDR2 SYDVKM. The CDR3 covers 15 residues. The V and J ends lost 4 bases and 1 base, in that order; junction bases with no gene match: 4.

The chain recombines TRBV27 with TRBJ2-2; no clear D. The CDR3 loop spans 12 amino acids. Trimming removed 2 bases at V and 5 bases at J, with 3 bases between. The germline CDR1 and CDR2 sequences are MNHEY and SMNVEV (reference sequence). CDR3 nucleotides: TGTGCCAGCAGTTTAGAGACCGGGGAGCTGTTTTTT. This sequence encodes CASSLETGELFF.

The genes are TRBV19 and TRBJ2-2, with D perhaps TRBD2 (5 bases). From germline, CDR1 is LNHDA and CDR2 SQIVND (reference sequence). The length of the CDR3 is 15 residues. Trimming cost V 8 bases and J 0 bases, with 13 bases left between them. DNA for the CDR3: TGTGCCAGTCGTAGACCGGGGACGAACACCGGGGAGCTGTTTTTT. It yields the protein CASRRPGTNTGELFF.

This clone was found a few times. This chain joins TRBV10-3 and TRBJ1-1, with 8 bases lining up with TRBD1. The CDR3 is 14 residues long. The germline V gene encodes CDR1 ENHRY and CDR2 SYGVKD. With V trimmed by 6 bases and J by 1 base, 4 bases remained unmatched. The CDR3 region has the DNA TGTGCCATCAGCCGACAGGGGACGAACACTGAAGCTTTCTTT. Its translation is CAISRQGTNTEAFF.

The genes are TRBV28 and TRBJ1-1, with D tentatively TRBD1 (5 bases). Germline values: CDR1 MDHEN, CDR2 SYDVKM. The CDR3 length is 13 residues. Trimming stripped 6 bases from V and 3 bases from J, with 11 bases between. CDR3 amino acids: CASSPIGDTEAFF. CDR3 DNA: TGTGCCAGCAGCCCAATAGGGGACACTGAAGCTTTCTTT.